The clone carrying this TCR beta chain was recorded a few times. In the source study's methods: Reference gene primer amplification gave estimated nucleated cell counts. Method: immunoSEQ multiplex PCR; TCRdb's copy keeps in-frame clones and lacks some. V, J and clone size reflect that table, while D and trimming were determined from the DNA. The sample has hundreds of thousands of clones, 85% to 90% seen once. This CDR3 contains 16 residues. V shed 4 bases and J shed 1 base, with 16 bases lying between them. Germline CDR1 is MNHEY and CDR2 is SMNVEV (reference sequence). This entry is derived from a study of blood T cell repertoires in COVID-19.

Sample: peripheral blood. This sequence was found in a woman between 18 and 30 years old with acute or convalescent COVID-19. The J gene is TRBJ1-2, the V gene TRBV27, with TRBD1 as a possible D gene (6 bases). The CDR3 DNA sequence: TGTGCCAGCAGTTCGTACAGGGAAAAGGGTAACTATGGCTACACCTTC. Translating it yields CASSSYREKGNYGYTF.